This T cell receptor beta chain comes out of a study of T-cell reconstitution after alpha-beta-depleted transplantation in children. This CDR3 spans 14 amino acids. The germline gives CDR1 SGHRS, CDR2 YFSETQ. TCRbeta library preparation incorporated unique molecular identifiers. TCRdb independently ran MiXCR on the PCR reads; one entry per CDR3 protein. Among 300,000 to 350,000 distinct CDR3 sequences, around 25% were seen once, and the ten largest hold approximately 11%. This clonotype appeared many times. Its antigen is unknown. The junction departs from germline at one end; a sequencing error may be responsible. General study findings and limits: Several hundred expanded graft clones reportedly supplied alpha-beta T cells about two months after transplant. T-cell counts and diversity at one year post-transplant came mainly from newly produced T cells. Several patients had high TCRbeta diversity at day 60; it came from surviving recipient T cells and thymic progenitors.

The chain combines TRBV5-1 with TRBJ2-1; TRBD2 matches at 7 bases. The material sequenced was PBMCs, mostly from graft donor cells, taken 180 days after TCRalphabeta/CD19-depleted stem cell transplant. This TCR was recovered from a male patient younger than 18 who had a stem cell transplant for acute lymphoblastic leukemia, so the T cells may come from the graft donor. CDR3 residues: CASSLAGSYNEQFF. The CDR3 DNA follows: TGTGCCAGCAGCTTAGCGGGCTCCTACAATGAGCAGTTCTTC.